This T cell receptor beta chain came from a study of blood T cell repertoires in COVID-19. About the study: COVID-19 samples collected from the United States, Italy and Spain covered acute and convalescent phases. T cells, B-cell-depleted T cells, or PBMCs supplied cDNA or gDNA.

The CDR3 covers 13 residues. The germline V gene encodes CDR1 MNHEY and CDR2 SVGAGI. Trimming cost V 7 bases and J 2 bases; bases outside gene matches: 4. Original handling: Amplification of reference gene primers was used by the study to estimate nucleated cell counts. Assay: immunoSEQ multiplex PCR; the TCRdb copy retains only in-frame clones and omits some. The DNA was the basis for D and trimming; V, J and clone size are from that table. The sample carries about 180,000 clones, about 89% recorded once. This clonotype originated in a man aged 18 to 30 who had recovered from COVID-19. The sequenced material came from peripheral blood. The rearrangement links TRBV6-5 to TRBJ1-1; 7 bases agree with TRBD1. The CDR3 region is CASTRQGNTEAFF. In nucleotides, the CDR3 is TGTGCCAGCACTCGACAGGGAAACACTGAAGCTTTCTTT.